This T cell receptor (beta chain) is drawn from a study of blood T cell repertoires in COVID-19. The overall study: Some COVID-19 samples were acute and others convalescent; all came from the United States, Italy and Spain.

This CDR3 contains 13 residues. Trimming removed 7 bases from V and 4 bases from J, with 13 bases in between. Data came from immunoSEQ multiplex PCR; TCRdb stores just in-frame clones and leaves some out. The sample shows fewer than 350,000 clones, about 91% of them seen only once. Sequencing used peripheral blood. The J gene is TRBJ1-1, the V gene TRBV12-3 or TRBV12-4; maybe TRBD1 (6 bases). This receptor was obtained from a woman in her twenties or thirties with COVID-19, enrolled during active disease. The CDR3, as DNA: TGTGCCAGCATGCGACAGGAAGGCACTGAAGCTTTCTTT. Protein product: CASMRQEGTEAFF.